This T cell receptor beta chain emerged from a study of T-cell memory formation after mild COVID-19. Germline-derived CDR1 and CDR2 are MNHEY and SMNVEV (reference sequence). Germline trimming cut 4 bases from V and 8 bases from J; bases unmatched to any gene: 12. This CDR3 region has 16 residues. The study's findings and limits: Whereas later expanders leaned CD4+, clones contracting day 15 to 85 showed a balanced CD4/CD8 makeup. Those CD4+ clones that contracted were mainly in CM and EM (CD8+ ones in EMRA).

This clonotype was seen more than once but under ten times. The antigen remains undetermined. TCRdb reprocessed the 5' RACE reads with MiXCR, giving one entry per CDR3 protein. This sample carries approximately 88,000 distinct CDR3 sequences, around 27% of them seen once, and the ten largest clones take roughly 41%. The sequenced material came from PBMCs or a T cell subset sorted from them (not recorded which). This sequence was found in a man aged 18-30 years who had mild COVID-19 (a few samples of this study predate the infection). Cell type and time point are not known. The gene calls are TRBV27 and TRBJ2-1; 9 positions match TRBD2. This CDR3 is CASSYRRGGRKDEQFF. In DNA form, the CDR3 reads TGTGCCAGCAGTTACCGGCGGGGGGGCCGCAAAGATGAGCAGTTCTTC.